This TCR beta chain was identified during a study of blood T cell repertoires in COVID-19. Turning to the study itself: Sites across the United States, Italy and Spain contributed samples from acute and convalescent COVID-19.

Original methodology: How many nucleated cells were present was estimated from reference gene primer amplification. Clones were sequenced by immunoSEQ multiplex PCR, and TCRdb holds only the in-frame ones, with some missing. The V and J calls and clone size are taken from that table; D and trimming were inferred from the DNA. The data contain roughly 110,000 clones, less than 90% of them seen just once; the ten biggest clones take up more than 4%. Worth noting for this clone: The identical CDR3 is also encoded by other nucleotide sequences in the sample.

After removal of 4 bases from V and 1 base from J, the junction contained 1 base not matched to a gene. The CDR3 is made up of 14 amino acids. Germline CDR1 and CDR2: SGHNT and YYREEE (reference sequence). The sequenced material came from peripheral blood. The chain joins TRBV5-4 to TRBJ2-4; 8 positions agree with TRBD2. The origin of this receptor is a human donor in a cohort sampled during active COVID-19. CDR3 region: CASSRGGAKNIQYF. CDR3 coding DNA: TGTGCCAGCAGCCGGGGGGGCGCCAAAAACATTCAGTACTTC.